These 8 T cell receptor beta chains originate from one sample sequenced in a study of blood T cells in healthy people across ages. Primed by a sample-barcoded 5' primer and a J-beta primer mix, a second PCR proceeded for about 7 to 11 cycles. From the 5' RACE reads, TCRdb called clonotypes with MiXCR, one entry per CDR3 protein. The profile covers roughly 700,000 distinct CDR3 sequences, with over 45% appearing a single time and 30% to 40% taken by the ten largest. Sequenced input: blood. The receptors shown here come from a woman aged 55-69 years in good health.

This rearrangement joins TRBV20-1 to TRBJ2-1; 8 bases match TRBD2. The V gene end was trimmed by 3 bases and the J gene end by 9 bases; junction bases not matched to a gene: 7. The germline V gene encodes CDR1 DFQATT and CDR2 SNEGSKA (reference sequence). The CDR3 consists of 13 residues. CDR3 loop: CSARGLGDFEQFF. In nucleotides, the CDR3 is TGCAGTGCTAGGGGACTAGGGGATTTTGAGCAGTTCTTC.

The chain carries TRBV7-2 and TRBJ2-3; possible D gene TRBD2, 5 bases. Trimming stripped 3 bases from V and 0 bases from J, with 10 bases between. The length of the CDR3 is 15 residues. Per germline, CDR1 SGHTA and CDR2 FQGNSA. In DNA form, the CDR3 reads TGTGCCAGCAGCTTTTCGGGGAATAGCACAGATACGCAGTATTTT. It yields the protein CASSFSGNSTDTQYF.

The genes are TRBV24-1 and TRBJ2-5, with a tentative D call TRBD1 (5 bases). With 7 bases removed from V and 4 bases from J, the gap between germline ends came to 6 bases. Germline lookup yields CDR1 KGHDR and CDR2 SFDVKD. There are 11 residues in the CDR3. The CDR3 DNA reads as TGTGCCACCAGCCAGGGAGAGACCCAGTACTTC. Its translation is CATSQGETQYF.

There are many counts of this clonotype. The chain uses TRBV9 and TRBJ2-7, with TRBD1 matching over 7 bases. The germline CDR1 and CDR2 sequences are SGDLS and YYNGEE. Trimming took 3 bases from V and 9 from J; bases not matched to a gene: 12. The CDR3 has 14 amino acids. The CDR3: CASSADRYGIGQYF. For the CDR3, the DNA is TGTGCCAGCAGCGCGGACAGGTACGGGATCGGGCAGTACTTC.

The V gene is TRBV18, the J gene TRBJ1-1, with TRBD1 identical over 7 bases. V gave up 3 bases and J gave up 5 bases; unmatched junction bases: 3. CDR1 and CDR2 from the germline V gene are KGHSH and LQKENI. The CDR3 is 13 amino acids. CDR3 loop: CASSPNRGTEAFF. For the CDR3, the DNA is TGTGCCAGCTCACCGAACAGGGGAACTGAAGCTTTCTTT.

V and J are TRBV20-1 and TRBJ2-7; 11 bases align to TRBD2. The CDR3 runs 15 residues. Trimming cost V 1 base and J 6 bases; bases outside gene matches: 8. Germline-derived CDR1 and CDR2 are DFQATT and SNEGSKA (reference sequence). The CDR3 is CSARALAGGVGEQYF. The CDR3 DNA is TGCAGTGCTAGAGCCCTAGCGGGGGGAGTAGGCGAGCAGTACTTC.

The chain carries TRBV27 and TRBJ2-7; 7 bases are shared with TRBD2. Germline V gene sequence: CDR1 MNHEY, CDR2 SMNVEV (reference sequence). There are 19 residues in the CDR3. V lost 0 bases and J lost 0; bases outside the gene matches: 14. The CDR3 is CASSLSASGETDISYEQYF. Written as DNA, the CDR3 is TGTGCCAGCAGTTTATCTGCTAGCGGAGAAACCGATATCTCCTACGAGCAGTACTTC.

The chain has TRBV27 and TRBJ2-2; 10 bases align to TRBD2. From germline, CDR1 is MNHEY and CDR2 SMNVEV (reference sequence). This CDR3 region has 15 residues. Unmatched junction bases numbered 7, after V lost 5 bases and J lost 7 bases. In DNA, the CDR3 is TGTGCCAGCAGTCCTAGCGGGAGTGTGGTCGGGGAGCTGTTTTTT. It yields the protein CASSPSGSVVGELFF.